This T cell receptor beta chain was observed in a study of cytomegalovirus exposure and HLA in healthy donors. PCR amplification relied on 60 Vbeta primers (plus 13 Jbeta primers). TCRdb's table, derived via immunoSEQ multiplex PCR, lists solely in-frame clones and lacks some. In the table there are tens of thousands of clones, under 85% of which are singletons. This CDR3 is 15 amino acids long. The ends were cut back, 4 bases at V and 2 bases at J, with 12 bases in the middle. CDR1 and CDR2 (germline): SEHNR, FQNEAQ (reference sequence). With respect to this clone: Its specificity is unknown.

General observations from the study: One cluster of highly shared sequence variants probably arose as a sequencing artifact. Altogether, around 160 TCR beta chains were recorded as cytomegalovirus-associated. The study had only CMV serostatus as immune exposure information. When analyzed later, a missense DCLRE1C variant was found to be linked to TCR beta V- and J-gene trimming.

This TCR was sampled from a man aged 50-59 years in good health and CMV-seronegative. The genes are TRBV7-9 and TRBJ1-3; the D gene is possibly TRBD1 (6 bases). Sequenced input: PBMCs. In nucleotides, the CDR3 is TGTGCCAGCAGCTCGGCGGGGGGCGCTGGAAACACCATATATTTT. This encodes CASSSAGGAGNTIYF.